The clone carrying this T cell receptor beta chain was observed at least ten times. The sample is drawn from a study of T cell repertoires in cytomegalovirus infection. The overall study: Indications of both CMV infection and matching HLA type were provided by public TCR beta signatures.

TCRdb recomputed calls from the reads with MiXCR, one row per CDR3 protein. The repertoire consists of about 310,000 distinct CDR3 sequences, with roughly a sixth occurring once and the leading ten covering about 12%. The CDR3 is 16 amino acids. CDR1 and CDR2 (germline): MDHEN, SYDVKM. V was pared by 4 bases and J by 2 bases, with 16 bases between. This rearrangement joins TRBV28 to TRBJ2-3; D uncertain. Sequenced: PBMCs. The receptor was isolated from a human donor in good health (CMV status not recorded). Some clones in this sample may be carry-over from other donors' samples. The CDR3 DNA sequence: TGTGCCAGCAGTTCCTCGGCGGCAGGAAACACAGATACGCAGTATTTT. Translating it yields CASSSSAAGNTDTQYF.